This TCR beta chain was sequenced during a study of OX40 agonist ivuxolimab in advanced cancers. The protocol was immunoSEQ multiplex PCR, while the TCRdb copy is restricted to in-frame clones and leaves out a portion. Among about 80,000 clones listed, about 90% were seen once. CDR3 length equals 17 residues. The V gene's germline CDR1 is LGHNT and CDR2 FRNRAP. With 1 base clipped from V and 5 bases from J, the junction kept 5 bases outside the gene matches. Points on this clone: Its antigen is not known.

Overall study findings and caveats: CD4+ and CD8+ blood T cells expanded clonally by week 6 at 0.1 to 3.0 mg/kg.

The sequenced sample was CD4+ or CD8+ T cells sorted from blood, obtained in a trial of the OX40 agonist ivuxolimab. The chain uses TRBV12-5 and TRBJ2-1, with 13 bases lining up with TRBD2. This receptor was identified in an adult with an advanced solid tumor such as melanoma, head and neck, liver or kidney cancer. The CDR3 DNA reads as TGTGCTAGTGGTTTGGACCAACTAGCGGGGGGGAACAATGAGCAGTTCTTC. This encodes CASGLDQLAGGNNEQFF.